This T cell receptor beta chain was sequenced in a study of a mutant IDH1 vaccine in newly diagnosed glioma (dated by TCRdb to about 2021). Broadly, across the study: Vaccination was initiated 4-6 weeks after radiotherapy alone, or concurrently with temozolomide cycles in the chemotherapy-containing groups. The approximately 30 treated patients were around 62% male and roughly 40% female, with a mean age of around 40 years. Prior to enrollment, standard therapy consisting of radiotherapy alone, temozolomide alone, or radiochemotherapy with temozolomide had been administered to patients, with the combination being received by most patients. The week-35 safety follow-up was designated visit V12, and the week-47 end of study was designated visit V13. Six visits were used for peripheral blood collection: V03 (baseline), V05, V07, V10, V12 and V13. For exploratory analyses, fewer than 30 treated patients had longitudinal TCRB deep sequencing done wherever samples were available. Study-level results and caveats: Changes in the top peripheral T cell clonotypes picked up by TCRB sequencing did not appear to be linked to pseudoprogression. The authors noted that analyses of patient blood samples could not be reproduced because of sample limitations. Across multiple MHC alleles, vaccine-induced immune responses were seen in around 93% of patients. Selection of PBMC samples for TCRB deep sequencing was based on availability.

The library was produced with the immunoSEQ multiplex PCR assay. The hsTCRB Kit was used according to the manufacturer's protocol to amplify rearranged TCR beta chain sequences. An Illumina MiSeq was used to sequence the TCRB libraries. On the study's bioinformatics: Demultiplexing, trimming and gene mapping were performed with the kit vendor's proprietary platform. TCRdb took this table from immuneACCESS and kept in-frame rearrangements with V and J called. Such tables lack part of the clones; where checked against another copy, unresolved V genes explain under half of the gap, and the rest is unexplained. Clone size and V and J calls were adopted from that table, with D and trimming inferred from the DNA. This sample gives tens of thousands of clones in total; around 87% of them show up just once. Roughly 2% of the sample is in the top ten clones. According to the germline V gene, CDR1 reads SGHAT and CDR2 reads FQNNGV. From the cysteine up to the phenylalanine, the CDR3 has a length of 14 residues. Kept here is only the CDR3 DNA, which spans 42 bases and is read in frame from base 1. Trimming removed 1 base from V and 9 bases from J, leaving 13 bases between the germline ends.

The label giving this sample's time point can be read as: week 35, safety follow-up. Every vaccine dose consisted of 300 ug of a 20-mer mutant IDH1 peptide in Montanide, administered subcutaneously together with topical imiquimod. Patients received eight vaccinations in weeks 1, 3, 5, 7, 11, 15, 19 and 23, corresponding to visits V03 through V10. The donors had newly diagnosed IDH1-mutant astrocytomas of WHO grade 3 or 4 that showed loss of nuclear ATRX. The samples were drawn from NOA16, a multicentre, single-arm, open-label phase I trial in Germany that tested a mutant IDH1 peptide vaccine in humans for the first time. The DNeasy Blood and Tissue Kit was used to extract genomic DNA from EDTA blood for TCRB sequencing. This clone occurred a few times. What this receptor recognizes is not known. Base qualities were left out, and no much larger clone turns up one base away.

The sample was PBMCs, taken from a glioma patient whose treatment included an IDH1 peptide vaccine. The chain employs TRBV11-2 and TRBJ2-1, and possibly TRBD2, on 5 matching bases. The TCR originated in a man aged 25-45 years with glioma. Here is the DNA: TGTGCCAGCAGCTTAGCTGGGAGTCGGGCTGAGCAGTTCTTC. This gives the protein CASSLAGSRAEQFF.